This TCR beta chain was sequenced during a study of siplizumab effects on memory and regulatory T cells. Whole-study findings and limits: Siplizumab significantly lowered the alloreactive sequences that could be traced to unstimulated CD4+ memory cells.

Turning to this clone: Antigen specificity is unknown.

Assay used: immunoSEQ multiplex PCR; TCRdb lists only in-frame clones, some missing. The profile shows more than 85,000 clones, roughly nine tenths of them singletons. The CDR3 covers 15 residues. In germline, CDR1 is MNHNS, CDR2 SASEGT. Trimming removed 6 bases from V and 5 bases from J; junction bases left unmatched: 13. What was sequenced was Tregs sorted from blood. J is TRBJ2-7 and V is TRBV6-1, with 7 bases matching TRBD2. This clonotype was obtained from a human donor in good health. CDR3 residues: CASSEKREGLHEQYF. As DNA, the CDR3 is TGTGCCAGCAGCGAGAAGAGGGAGGGCCTCCACGAGCAGTACTTC.